A selection of T cell receptor beta chains follows, all from one sample in a study of vaccination and CD4 T cells after COVID-19. A single record per CDR3 protein comes from TCRdb applying MiXCR to the PCR reads. The table lists approximately 21,000 distinct CDR3 sequences, around 66% of them singletons, with 7.6% in the top ten. These receptors' targets are unknown. Sequencing was performed on CD4+ T cells from blood, cultured in vitro. The receptors here all came from a human donor who had recovered from COVID-19. Each CDR3 is given with its conserved first and last residue. A D gene is named only where the DNA matches it firmly. Clone size is given for some rows only: seen once, a few or many times, or a class if the clone is expanded.

few | 13 | TRBJ2-7 | NA | TRBV7-2 | CASSRDSTWGQYF | TGTGCCAGCAGCCGGGACTCCACTTGGGGGCAGTACTTC
few | 13 | TRBJ1-1 | NA | TRBV10-3 | CANRRGENTEAFF | TGTGCCAACCGAAGGGGGGAGAACACTGAAGCTTTCTTT
NA | 15 | TRBJ1-5 | TRBD1 | TRBV7-2 | CASSFSGTALTPQHF | TGTGCCAGCAGCTTTTCCGGGACAGCCCTTACGCCCCAGCATTTT
few | 14 | TRBJ2-7 | TRBD2 | TRBV7-8 | CASSGVAGYLEQYF | TGTGCCAGCAGCGGGGTAGCGGGATATCTTGAGCAGTACTTC
once | 16 | TRBJ1-5 | NA | TRBV5-1 | CASSPSPGPGGQPQHF | TGCGCCAGCAGTCCCTCCCCGGGACCCGGTGGGCAGCCCCAGCATTTT
NA | 14 | TRBJ1-1 | NA | TRBV11-2 | CASSLASGGTEAFF | TGTGCCAGCAGCTTAGCGTCTGGGGGTACTGAAGCTTTCTTT
NA | 14 | TRBJ2-3 | TRBD2 | TRBV6-2/TRBV6-3 | CASSYSGGTDTQYF | TGTGCCAGCAGTTATAGCGGGGGCACAGATACGCAGTATTTT
NA | 15 | TRBJ1-5 | NA | TRBV7-2 | CASSQQGQSNQPQHF | TGTGCCAGCAGCCAGCAGGGGCAGAGCAATCAGCCCCAGCATTTT
few | 15 | TRBJ2-1 | TRBD2 | TRBV5-1 | CASSLETSGDNEQFF | TGCGCCAGCAGCTTGGAGACTAGCGGCGACAATGAGCAGTTCTTC
NA | 13 | TRBJ2-5 | NA | TRBV20-1 | CSASRTGKETQYF | TGCAGTGCTAGCCGAACAGGGAAAGAGACCCAGTACTTC
few | 13 | TRBJ1-5 | NA | TRBV7-6 | CASSLKQGQPQHF | TGTGCCAGCAGCCTCAAACAGGGTCAGCCCCAGCATTTT
few | 12 | TRBJ1-5 | NA | TRBV7-2 | CASSLDKGPQHF | TGTGCCAGCAGCTTAGATAAGGGGCCCCAGCATTTT
NA | 16 | TRBJ2-7 | TRBD2 | TRBV7-2 | CASSHAGTSGSYEQYF | TGCGCCAGCAGCCACGCCGGGACTAGCGGGAGCTACGAGCAGTACTTC
NA | 18 | TRBJ1-1 | TRBD1 | TRBV27 | CASSSELGQGSISTEAFF | TGTGCCAGCAGCTCAGAACTCGGACAGGGTTCGATTAGCACTGAAGCTTTCTTT
NA | 15 | TRBJ1-4 | NA | TRBV20-1 | CSASRRVGDSEKLFF | TGCAGTGCTAGTCGCCGGGTTGGAGATAGTGAAAAACTGTTTTTT
NA | 15 | TRBJ2-4 | NA | TRBV7-8 | CASSTTGRSQNIQYF | TGTGCCAGCAGTACAACGGGACGGAGCCAAAACATTCAGTACTTC
NA | 15 | TRBJ2-1 | TRBD1 | TRBV19 | CASSRDRVNGDEQFF | TGTGCCAGTAGTAGGGACAGGGTTAACGGCGATGAGCAGTTCTTC
few | 16 | TRBJ2-7 | NA | TRBV7-2 | CASSPPSPGVSYEQYF | TGTGCCAGCAGCCCCCCAAGCCCAGGTGTCTCCTACGAGCAGTACTTC
NA | 14 | TRBJ1-6 | NA | TRBV6-5 | CASSYGGANSPLHF | TGTGCCAGCAGCTACGGGGGAGCGAATTCACCCCTCCACTTT
few | 16 | TRBJ2-5 | NA | TRBV6-2/TRBV6-3 | CASSHGVAAYQETQYF | TGTGCCAGCAGCCACGGGGTAGCGGCGTACCAAGAGACCCAGTACTTC
NA | 15 | TRBJ1-5 | TRBD1 | TRBV15 | CATSRDKGGRQPQHF | TGTGCCACCAGCAGAGATAAAGGGGGCCGTCAGCCCCAGCATTTT
NA | 16 | TRBJ1-5 | NA | TRBV19 | CASSIGDLLGNQPQHF | TGTGCCAGTAGTATAGGGGATCTCCTTGGCAATCAGCCCCAGCATTTT
NA | 13 | TRBJ2-1 | NA | TRBV11-2 | CAVRGGEGNEQFF | TGTGCCGTCAGGGGCGGTGAGGGTAATGAGCAGTTCTTC
NA | 15 | TRBJ1-2 | TRBD1 | TRBV5-4 | CASSNDRGLNYGYTF | TGTGCCAGCAGCAACGACAGGGGGCTGAACTATGGCTACACCTTC
NA | 13 | TRBJ2-2 | NA | TRBV6-2/TRBV6-3 | CASTAVNTGELFF | TGTGCCAGCACGGCAGTTAACACCGGGGAGCTGTTTTTT
few | 13 | TRBJ2-7 | NA | TRBV6-1 | CASIGTSSYEQYF | TGTGCCAGCATAGGGACGAGCTCCTACGAGCAGTACTTC
NA | 13 | TRBJ2-1 | NA | TRBV2 | CASSEFSGGEQFF | TGTGCCAGCAGTGAGTTTTCTGGGGGTGAGCAGTTCTTC
NA | 16 | TRBJ2-1 | TRBD2 | TRBV7-2 | CASSSRLAGGRNEQFF | TGTGCCAGCAGCTCCCGCCTAGCGGGGGGTAGGAATGAGCAGTTCTTC
few | 13 | TRBJ1-2 | TRBD1 | TRBV29-1 | CSSKDRADYGYTF | TGCAGCTCCAAGGACAGGGCGGACTATGGCTACACCTTC
NA | 14 | TRBJ1-1 | NA | TRBV12-3/TRBV12-4 | CASSLAGGNTEAFF | TGTGCCAGCAGTTTGGCAGGAGGGAACACTGAAGCTTTCTTT
NA | 17 | TRBJ2-1 | TRBD2 | TRBV4-3 | CASSQGRQRGNTNEQFF | TGCGCCAGCAGCCAAGGCAGGCAGCGGGGAAATACCAATGAGCAGTTCTTC
few | 16 | TRBJ1-5 | NA | TRBV7-2 | CASSLSTLGINQPQHF | TGTGCCAGCAGTCTTTCGACCTTGGGGATCAATCAGCCCCAGCATTTT
once | 15 | TRBJ2-4 | TRBD2 | TRBV20-1 | CSASIAGVAKNIQYF | TGCAGTGCTAGTATAGCGGGAGTGGCCAAAAACATTCAGTACTTC
NA | 14 | TRBJ2-7 | TRBD1 | TRBV19 | CASSRTGGRYEQYF | TGTGCCAGTAGTAGGACAGGGGGCAGGTACGAGCAGTACTTC
NA | 11 | TRBJ2-7 | NA | TRBV19 | CASDGRNEQYF | TGTGCCAGCGATGGACGTAACGAGCAGTACTTC
NA | 17 | TRBJ2-6 | TRBD1 | TRBV6-1 | CASTSSTGTSGANVLTF | TGTGCCAGCACCTCATCGACAGGGACCTCTGGGGCCAACGTCCTGACTTTC
NA | 13 | TRBJ1-5 | NA | TRBV6-1 | CAGRVNSNQPQHF | TGTGCCGGAAGGGTTAATAGCAATCAGCCCCAGCATTTT
NA | 15 | TRBJ2-7 | TRBD1 | TRBV28 | CATSRLGQGANEQYF | TGTGCCACCTCCCGCCTGGGACAGGGGGCCAACGAGCAGTACTTC
NA | 14 | TRBJ2-7 | TRBD2 | TRBV7-2 | CASSPRRGSYEQYF | TGTGCCAGCAGCCCTCGGCGGGGGTCCTACGAGCAGTACTTC
once | 13 | TRBJ2-7 | NA | TRBV4-3 | CASSQDAGREQYF | TGCGCCAGCAGCCAAGATGCGGGCCGTGAGCAGTACTTC
NA | 15 | TRBJ2-3 | TRBD1 | TRBV24-1 | CATSDLDRVGDTQYF | TGTGCCACCAGTGATTTGGACAGGGTGGGAGATACGCAGTATTTT
NA | 14 | TRBJ1-4 | NA | TRBV28 | CASSFWAGLEKLFF | TGTGCCAGCAGTTTTTGGGCAGGGCTCGAAAAACTGTTTTTT
NA | 14 | TRBJ1-5 | NA | TRBV28 | CASSLSGDNQPQHF | TGTGCCAGCAGTTTATCCGGAGACAATCAGCCCCAGCATTTT
NA | 15 | TRBJ2-7 | NA | TRBV7-2 | CASSFTGTEAYEQYF | TGTGCCAGCAGCTTTACCGGGACCGAAGCCTACGAGCAGTACTTC
few | 15 | TRBJ2-2 | NA | TRBV20-1 | CSARPGTRNTGELFF | TGCAGTGCTAGACCCGGGACAAGGAACACCGGGGAGCTGTTTTTT
NA | 13 | TRBJ2-7 | TRBD1 | TRBV7-2 | CASSQRVDREQYF | TGTGCCAGCAGCCAAAGGGTGGACAGGGAGCAGTACTTC
NA | 14 | TRBJ1-4 | NA | TRBV7-2 | CASSLVGSWEKLFF | TGTGCCAGCAGCTTAGTCGGCAGTTGGGAAAAACTGTTTTTT
NA | 19 | TRBJ1-6 | TRBD1 | TRBV6-1 | CASSRGDLGQGVYNSPLHF | TGTGCCAGCTCCAGGGGGGACCTCGGACAGGGGGTCTATAATTCACCCCTCCACTTT
NA | 14 | TRBJ1-1 | NA | TRBV12-3/TRBV12-4 | CASSPHTGIPEAFF | TGTGCCAGCAGTCCGCATACGGGGATTCCTGAAGCTTTCTTT
NA | 13 | TRBJ1-6 | TRBD1 | TRBV25-1 | CASRDRGNSPLHF | TGTGCCAGCAGGGACAGGGGCAATTCACCCCTCCACTTT
NA | 15 | TRBJ2-7 | NA | TRBV27 | CASGRRTQLLYEQYF | TGTGCCAGCGGACGGCGGACCCAGTTGCTCTACGAGCAGTACTTC
NA | 16 | TRBJ2-7 | TRBD2 | TRBV5-6 | CASSFRTSGNVYEQYF | TGTGCCAGCAGCTTCAGGACTAGCGGGAATGTCTACGAGCAGTACTTC
NA | 14 | TRBJ1-1 | NA | TRBV7-7 | CASSPNGVNTEAFF | TGTGCCAGCAGCCCGAACGGGGTGAACACTGAAGCTTTCTTT
NA | 19 | TRBJ2-3 | TRBD2 | TRBV7-9 | CASSLRLTGSGRNTDTQYF | TGTGCCAGCAGCTTAAGGCTCACGGGGAGCGGGAGGAACACAGATACGCAGTATTTT